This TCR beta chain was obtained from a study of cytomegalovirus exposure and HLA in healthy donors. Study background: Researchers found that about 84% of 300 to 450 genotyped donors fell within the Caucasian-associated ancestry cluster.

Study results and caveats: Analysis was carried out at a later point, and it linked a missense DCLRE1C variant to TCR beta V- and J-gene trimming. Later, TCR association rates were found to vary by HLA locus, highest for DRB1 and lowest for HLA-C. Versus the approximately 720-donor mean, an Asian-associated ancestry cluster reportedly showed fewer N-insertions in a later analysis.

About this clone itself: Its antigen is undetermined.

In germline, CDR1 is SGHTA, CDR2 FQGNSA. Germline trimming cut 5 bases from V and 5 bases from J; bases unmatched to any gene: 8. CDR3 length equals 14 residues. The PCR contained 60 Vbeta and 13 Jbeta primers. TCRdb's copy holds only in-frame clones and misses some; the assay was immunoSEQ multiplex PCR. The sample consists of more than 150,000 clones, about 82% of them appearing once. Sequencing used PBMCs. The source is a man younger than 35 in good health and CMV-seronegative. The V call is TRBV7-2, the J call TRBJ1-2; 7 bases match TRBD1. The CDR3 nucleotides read TGTGCCAGCAGCCCAGGGGGAATGGGGTATGGCTACACCTTC. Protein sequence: CASSPGGMGYGYTF. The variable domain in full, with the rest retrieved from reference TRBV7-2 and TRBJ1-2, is GAGVSQSPSNKVTEKGKDVELRCDPISGHTALYWYRQSLGQGLEFLIYFQGNSAPDKSGLPSDRFSAERTGGSVSTLTIQRTQQEDSAVYLCASSPGGMGYGYTFGSGTRLTVV.